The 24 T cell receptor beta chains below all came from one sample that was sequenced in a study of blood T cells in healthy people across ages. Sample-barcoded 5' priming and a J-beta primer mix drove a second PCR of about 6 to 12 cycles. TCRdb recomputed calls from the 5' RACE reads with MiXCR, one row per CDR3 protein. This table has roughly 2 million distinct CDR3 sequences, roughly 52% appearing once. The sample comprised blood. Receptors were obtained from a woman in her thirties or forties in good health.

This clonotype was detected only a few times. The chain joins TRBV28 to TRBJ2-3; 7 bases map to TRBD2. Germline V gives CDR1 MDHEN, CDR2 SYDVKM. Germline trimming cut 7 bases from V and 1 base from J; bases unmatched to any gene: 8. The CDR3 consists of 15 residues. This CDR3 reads CASTRGEDRTDTQYF. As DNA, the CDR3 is TGTGCCAGCACCCGGGGGGAGGACCGCACAGATACGCAGTATTTT.

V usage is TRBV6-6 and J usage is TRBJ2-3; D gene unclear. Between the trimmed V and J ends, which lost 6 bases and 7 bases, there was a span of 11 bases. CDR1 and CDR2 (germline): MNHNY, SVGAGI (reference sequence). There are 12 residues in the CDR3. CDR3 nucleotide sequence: TGTGCCAGCAGCACATCCGCAAATACGCAGTATTTT. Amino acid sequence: CASSTSANTQYF.

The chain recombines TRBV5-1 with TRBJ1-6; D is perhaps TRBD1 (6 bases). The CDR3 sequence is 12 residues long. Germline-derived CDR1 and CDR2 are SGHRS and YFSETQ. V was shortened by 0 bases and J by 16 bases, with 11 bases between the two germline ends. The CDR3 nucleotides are TGCGCCAGCAGCTTGGTACAGGGAGAGCTCCACTTT. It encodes CASSLVQGELHF.

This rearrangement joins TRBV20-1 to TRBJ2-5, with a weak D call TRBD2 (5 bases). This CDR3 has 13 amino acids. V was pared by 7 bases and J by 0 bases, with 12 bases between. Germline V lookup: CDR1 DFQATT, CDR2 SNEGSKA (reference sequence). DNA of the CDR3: TGCAGTGTCGGGAACCCGTACCAAGAGACCCAGTACTTC. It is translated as CSVGNPYQETQYF.

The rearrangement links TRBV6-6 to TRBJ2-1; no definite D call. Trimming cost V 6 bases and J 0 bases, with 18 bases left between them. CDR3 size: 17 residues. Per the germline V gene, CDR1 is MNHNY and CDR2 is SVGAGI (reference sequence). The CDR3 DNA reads TGTGCCAGCAGCTCTACCCCCGGACGCGGCTCCTACAATGAGCAGTTCTTC. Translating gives CASSSTPGRGSYNEQFF.

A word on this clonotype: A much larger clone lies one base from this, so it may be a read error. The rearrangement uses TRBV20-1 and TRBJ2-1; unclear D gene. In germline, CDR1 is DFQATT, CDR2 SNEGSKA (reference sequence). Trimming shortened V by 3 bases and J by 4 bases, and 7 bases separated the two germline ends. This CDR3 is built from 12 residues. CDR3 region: CSASERYNEQFF. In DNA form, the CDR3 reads TGCAGTGCTAGCGAGAGATACAATGAGCAGTTCTTC.

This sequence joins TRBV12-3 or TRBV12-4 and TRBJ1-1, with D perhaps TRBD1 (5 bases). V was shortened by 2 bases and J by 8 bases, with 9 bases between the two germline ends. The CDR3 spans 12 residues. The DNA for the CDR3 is TGTGCCAGCAGTTTAAGCAGGGTAGAAGCTTTCTTT. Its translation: CASSLSRVEAFF.

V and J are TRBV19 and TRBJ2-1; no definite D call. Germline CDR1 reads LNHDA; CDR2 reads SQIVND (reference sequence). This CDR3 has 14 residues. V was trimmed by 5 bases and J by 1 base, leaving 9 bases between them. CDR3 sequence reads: CASSAATSYNEQFF. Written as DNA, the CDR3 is TGTGCCAGTAGTGCAGCGACATCCTACAATGAGCAGTTCTTC.

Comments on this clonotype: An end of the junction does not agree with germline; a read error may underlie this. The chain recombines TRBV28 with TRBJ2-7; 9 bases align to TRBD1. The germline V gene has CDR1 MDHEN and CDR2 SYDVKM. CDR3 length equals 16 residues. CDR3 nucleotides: TGTGCCAGCAGTTTACCCACAGGGGGCGTCTCCCACGAGCAGTACTTC. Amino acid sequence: CASSLPTGGVSHEQYF.

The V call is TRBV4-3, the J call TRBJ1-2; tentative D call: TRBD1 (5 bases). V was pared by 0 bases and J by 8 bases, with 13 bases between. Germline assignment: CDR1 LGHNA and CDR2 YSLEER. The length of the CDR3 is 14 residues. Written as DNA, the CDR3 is TGCGCCAGCAGCCAAGATTTAAGGGGCGCGGGCTACACCTTC. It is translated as CASSQDLRGAGYTF.

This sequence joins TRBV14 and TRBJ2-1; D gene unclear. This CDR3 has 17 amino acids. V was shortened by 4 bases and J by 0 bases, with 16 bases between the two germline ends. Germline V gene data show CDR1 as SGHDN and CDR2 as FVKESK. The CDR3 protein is CASSRRPASSSYNEQFF. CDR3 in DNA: TGTGCCAGCAGCCGCCGACCAGCGAGTAGCTCCTACAATGAGCAGTTCTTC.

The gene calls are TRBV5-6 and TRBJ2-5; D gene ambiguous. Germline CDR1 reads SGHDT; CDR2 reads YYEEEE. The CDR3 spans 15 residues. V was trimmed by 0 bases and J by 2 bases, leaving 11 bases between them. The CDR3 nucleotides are TGTGCCAGCAGCTTGGTTAGGGCCATTCAAGAGACCCAGTACTTC. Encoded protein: CASSLVRAIQETQYF. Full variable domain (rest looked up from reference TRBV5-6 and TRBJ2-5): DAGVTQSPTHLIKTRGQQVTLRCSPKSGHDTVSWYQQALGQGPQFIFQYYEEEERQRGNFPDRFSGHQFPNYSSELNVNALLLGDSALYLCASSLVRAIQETQYFGPGTRLLVL.

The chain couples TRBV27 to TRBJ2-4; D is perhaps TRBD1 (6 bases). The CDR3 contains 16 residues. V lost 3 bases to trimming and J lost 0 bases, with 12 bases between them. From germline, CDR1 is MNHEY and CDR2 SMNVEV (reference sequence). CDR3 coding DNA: TGTGCCAGCAGTTTGGGGGCAGGGTTAGCCAAAAACATTCAGTACTTC. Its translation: CASSLGAGLAKNIQYF.

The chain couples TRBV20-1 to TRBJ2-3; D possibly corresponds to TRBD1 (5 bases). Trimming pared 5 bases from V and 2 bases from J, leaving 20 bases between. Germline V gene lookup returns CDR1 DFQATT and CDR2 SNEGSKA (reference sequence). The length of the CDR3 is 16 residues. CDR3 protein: CSAPGPGFSATDTQYF. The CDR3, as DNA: TGCAGTGCTCCCGGACCAGGGTTTTCGGCCACAGATACGCAGTATTTT.

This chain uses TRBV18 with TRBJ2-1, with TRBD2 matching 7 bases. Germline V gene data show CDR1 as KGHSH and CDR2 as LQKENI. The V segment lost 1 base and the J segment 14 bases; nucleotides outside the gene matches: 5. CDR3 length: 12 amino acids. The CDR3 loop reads CASSPLRGGKFF. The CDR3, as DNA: TGTGCCAGCTCACCACTACGCGGGGGAAAGTTCTTC. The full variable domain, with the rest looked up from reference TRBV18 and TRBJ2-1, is NAGVMQNPRHLVRRRGQEARLRCSPMKGHSHVYWYRQLPEEGLKFMVYLQKENIIDESGMPKERFSAEFPKEGPSILRIQQVVRGDSAAYFCASSPLRGGKFFGPGTRLTVL.

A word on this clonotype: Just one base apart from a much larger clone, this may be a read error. The CDR3 reads CSARTPGTGVFSEKLFF. In nucleotides, the CDR3 is TGCAGTGCTAGGACCCCCGGGACAGGGGTATTTAGTGAAAAACTGTTTTTT. V and J are TRBV20-1 and TRBJ1-4, with 10 nucleotides matching TRBD1. Germline V CDR1 and CDR2: DFQATT, SNEGSKA (reference sequence). The CDR3 loop spans 17 amino acids. V shed 3 bases, J shed 7 bases, and the junction held 14 bases outside the gene matches.

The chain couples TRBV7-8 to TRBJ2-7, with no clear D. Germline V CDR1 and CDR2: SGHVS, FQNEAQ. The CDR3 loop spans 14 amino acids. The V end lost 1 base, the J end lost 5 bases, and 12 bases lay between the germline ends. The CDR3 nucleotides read TGTGCCAGCAGCTTAGTACTTCGGCAAAACGAGCAGTACTTC. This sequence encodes CASSLVLRQNEQYF. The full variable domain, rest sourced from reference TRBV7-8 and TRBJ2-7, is GAGVSQSPRYKVAKRGQDVALRCDPISGHVSLFWYQQALGQGPEFLTYFQNEAQLDKSGLPSDRFFAERPEGSVSTLKIQRTQQEDSAVYLCASSLVLRQNEQYFGPGTRLTVT.

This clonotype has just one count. CDR3 region: CASSSVNLGRPQHF. Written as DNA, the CDR3 is TGTGCCAGCAGTTCGGTAAACCTCGGACGGCCCCAGCATTTT. The rearrangement joins TRBV6-6 to TRBJ1-5; the D is unclear. V lost 4 bases and J lost 9, with 16 bases in between. CDR1 is MNHNY, CDR2 SVGAGI, per germline (reference sequence). This CDR3 comprises 14 residues.

The CDR3 DNA reads TGCGCCAGCAGCCATCCGGGACGGTTGAACGAGAAAGCTTTCTTT. This sequence encodes CASSHPGRLNEKAFF. This chain connects TRBV4-1 to TRBJ1-1; D possibly corresponds to TRBD1 (5 bases). V was cut by 3 bases and J by 9 bases, with 20 bases left in between. This CDR3 contains 15 residues. CDR1 and CDR2 from the germline V gene are MGHRA and YSYEKL.

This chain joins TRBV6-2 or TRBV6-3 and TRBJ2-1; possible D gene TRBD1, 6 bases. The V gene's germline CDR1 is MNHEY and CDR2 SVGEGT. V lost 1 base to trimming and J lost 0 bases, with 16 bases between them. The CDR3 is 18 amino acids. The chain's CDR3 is CASSYLIVGHSSYNEQFF. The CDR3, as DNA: TGTGCCAGCAGTTACTTAATCGTGGGACATAGCTCCTACAATGAGCAGTTCTTC.

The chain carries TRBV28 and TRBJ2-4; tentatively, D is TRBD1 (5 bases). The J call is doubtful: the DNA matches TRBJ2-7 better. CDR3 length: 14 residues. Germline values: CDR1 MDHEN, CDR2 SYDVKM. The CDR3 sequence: CASSPRTSPHEQYF. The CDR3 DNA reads TGTGCCAGCAGCCCCAGGACATCCCCTCACGAGCAGTACTTC.

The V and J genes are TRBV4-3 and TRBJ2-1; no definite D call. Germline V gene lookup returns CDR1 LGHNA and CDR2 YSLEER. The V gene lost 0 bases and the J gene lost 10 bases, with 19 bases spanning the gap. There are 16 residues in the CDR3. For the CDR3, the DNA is TGCGCCAGCAGCCAAGACCGAGACGCCCCTATTAGAGAGCAGTTCTTC. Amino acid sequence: CASSQDRDAPIREQFF.

CDR3 region: CASSHRRLGRSETQYF. CDR3 bases: TGCGCCAGCAGCCACAGGAGGCTAGGAAGATCCGAGACCCAGTACTTC. The J gene is TRBJ2-5, the V gene TRBV4-3; possibly TRBD2 for D (5 bases). The CDR3 length is 16 residues. The germline CDR1 and CDR2 sequences are LGHNA and YSLEER. Trimming stripped 3 bases from V and 5 bases from J, with 19 bases between.

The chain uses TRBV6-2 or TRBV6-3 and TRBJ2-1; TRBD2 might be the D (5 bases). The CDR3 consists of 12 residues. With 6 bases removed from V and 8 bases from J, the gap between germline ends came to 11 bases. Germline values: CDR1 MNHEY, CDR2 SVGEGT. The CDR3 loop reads CASRPPRDEQFF. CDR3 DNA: TGTGCCAGCAGACCTCCGAGGGATGAGCAGTTCTTC.